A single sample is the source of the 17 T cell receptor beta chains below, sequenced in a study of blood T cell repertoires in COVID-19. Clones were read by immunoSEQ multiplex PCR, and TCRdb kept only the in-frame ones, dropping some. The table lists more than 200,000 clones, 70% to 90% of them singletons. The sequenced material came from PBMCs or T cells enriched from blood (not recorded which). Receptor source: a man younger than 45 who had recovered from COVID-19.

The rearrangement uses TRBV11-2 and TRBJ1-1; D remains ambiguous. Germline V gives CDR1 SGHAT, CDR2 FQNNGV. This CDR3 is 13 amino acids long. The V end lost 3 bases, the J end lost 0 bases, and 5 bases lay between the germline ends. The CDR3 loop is CASSFSMNTEAFF. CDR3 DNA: TGTGCCAGCAGCTTTTCTATGAACACTGAAGCTTTCTTT.

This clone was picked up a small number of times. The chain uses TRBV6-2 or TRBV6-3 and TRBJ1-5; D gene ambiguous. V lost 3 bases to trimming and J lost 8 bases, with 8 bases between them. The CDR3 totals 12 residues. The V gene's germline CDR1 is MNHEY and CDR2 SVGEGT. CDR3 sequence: CASSYYEEPQHF. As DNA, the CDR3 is TGTGCCAGCAGTTATTACGAGGAGCCCCAGCATTTT.

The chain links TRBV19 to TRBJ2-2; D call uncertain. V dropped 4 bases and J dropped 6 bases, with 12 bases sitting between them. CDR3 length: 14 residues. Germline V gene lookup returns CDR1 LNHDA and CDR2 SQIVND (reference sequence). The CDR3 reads CASSTFSDSGELFF. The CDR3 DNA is TGTGCCAGTAGTACCTTCTCAGATTCCGGGGAGCTGTTTTTT.

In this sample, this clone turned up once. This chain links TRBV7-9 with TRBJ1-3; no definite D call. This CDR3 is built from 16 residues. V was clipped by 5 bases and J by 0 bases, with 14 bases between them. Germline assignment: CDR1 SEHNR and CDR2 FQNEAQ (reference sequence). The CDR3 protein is CASSPPGRYSGNTIYF. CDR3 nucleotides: TGTGCCAGCAGCCCGCCTGGCCGTTACTCTGGAAACACCATATATTTT. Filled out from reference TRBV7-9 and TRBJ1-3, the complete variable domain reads DTGVSQNPRHKITKRGQNVTFRCDPISEHNRLYWYRQTLGQGPEFLTYFQNEAQLEKSRLLSDRFSAERPKGSFSTLEIQRTEQGDSAMYLCASSPPGRYSGNTIYFGEGSWLTVV.

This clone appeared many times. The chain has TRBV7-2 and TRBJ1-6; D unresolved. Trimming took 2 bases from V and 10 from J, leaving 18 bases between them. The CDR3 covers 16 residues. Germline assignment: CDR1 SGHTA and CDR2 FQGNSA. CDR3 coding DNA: TGTGCCAGCAGCTTAAAGATCGGAAACGGCGGATCACCCCTCCACTTT. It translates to CASSLKIGNGGSPLHF.

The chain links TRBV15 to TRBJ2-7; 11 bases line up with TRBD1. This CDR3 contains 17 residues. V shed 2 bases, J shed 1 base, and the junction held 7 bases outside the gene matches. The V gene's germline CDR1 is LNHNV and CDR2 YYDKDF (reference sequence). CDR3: CATSRYIGTGGSYEQYF. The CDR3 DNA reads TGTGCCACCAGCAGATATATAGGGACAGGGGGGTCCTACGAGCAGTACTTC.

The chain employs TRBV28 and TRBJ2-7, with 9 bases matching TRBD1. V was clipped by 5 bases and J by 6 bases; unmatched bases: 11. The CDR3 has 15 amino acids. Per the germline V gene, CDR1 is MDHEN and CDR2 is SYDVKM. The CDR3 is CASSQAGQGNSEQYF. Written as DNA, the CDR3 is TGTGCCAGCAGTCAGGCGGGACAGGGCAATAGCGAGCAGTACTTC.

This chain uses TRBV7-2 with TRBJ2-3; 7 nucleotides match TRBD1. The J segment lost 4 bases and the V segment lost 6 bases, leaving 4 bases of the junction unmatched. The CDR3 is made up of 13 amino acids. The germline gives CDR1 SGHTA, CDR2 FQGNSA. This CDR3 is CASRPGGADTQYF. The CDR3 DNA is TGTGCCAGCAGGCCAGGGGGTGCAGATACGCAGTATTTT.

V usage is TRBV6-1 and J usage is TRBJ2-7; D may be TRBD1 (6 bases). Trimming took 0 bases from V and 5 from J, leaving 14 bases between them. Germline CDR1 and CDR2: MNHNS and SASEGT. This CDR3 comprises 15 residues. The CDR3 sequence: CASSEAGARGDEQYF. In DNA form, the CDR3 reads TGTGCCAGCAGTGAAGCAGGGGCCAGGGGTGACGAGCAGTACTTC.

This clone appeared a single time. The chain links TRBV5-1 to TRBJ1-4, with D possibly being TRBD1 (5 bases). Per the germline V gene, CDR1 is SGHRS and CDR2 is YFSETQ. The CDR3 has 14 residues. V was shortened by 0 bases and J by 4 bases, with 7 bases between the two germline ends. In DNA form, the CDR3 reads TGCGCCAGCAGCTTGGGACAGAGTAATGAAAAACTGTTTTTT. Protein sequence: CASSLGQSNEKLFF. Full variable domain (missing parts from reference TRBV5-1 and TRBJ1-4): KAGVTQTPRYLIKTRGQQVTLSCSPISGHRSVSWYQQTPGQGLQFLFEYFSETQRNKGNFPGRFSGRQFSNSRSEMNVSTLELGDSALYLCASSLGQSNEKLFFGSGTQLSVL.

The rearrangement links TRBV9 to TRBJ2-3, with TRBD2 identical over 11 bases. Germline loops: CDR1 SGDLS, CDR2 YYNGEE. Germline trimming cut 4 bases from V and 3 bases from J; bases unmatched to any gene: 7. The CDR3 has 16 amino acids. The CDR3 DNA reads TGTGCCAGCAGCTCCTTAGCGGGGGGGGCTACAGATACGCAGTATTTT. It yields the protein CASSSLAGGATDTQYF.

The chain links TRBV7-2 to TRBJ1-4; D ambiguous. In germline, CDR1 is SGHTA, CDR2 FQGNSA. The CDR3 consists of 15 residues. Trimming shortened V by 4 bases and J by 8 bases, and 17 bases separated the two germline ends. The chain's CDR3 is CASSSSYLVGEKLFF. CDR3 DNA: TGTGCCAGCAGCTCCTCGTACCTCGTCGGGGAAAAACTGTTTTTT.

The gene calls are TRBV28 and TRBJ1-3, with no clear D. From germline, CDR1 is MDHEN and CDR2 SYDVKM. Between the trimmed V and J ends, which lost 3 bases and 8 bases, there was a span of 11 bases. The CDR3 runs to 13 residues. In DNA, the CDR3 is TGTGCCAGCAGTTTCGGCAGGCCGGACACCATATATTTT. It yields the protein CASSFGRPDTIYF.

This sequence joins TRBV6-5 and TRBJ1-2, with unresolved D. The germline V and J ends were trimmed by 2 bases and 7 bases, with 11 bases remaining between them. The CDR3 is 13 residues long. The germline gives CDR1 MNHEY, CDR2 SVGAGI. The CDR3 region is CASSYGFSGGYTF. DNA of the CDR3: TGTGCCAGCAGTTACGGTTTTTCGGGTGGCTACACCTTC.

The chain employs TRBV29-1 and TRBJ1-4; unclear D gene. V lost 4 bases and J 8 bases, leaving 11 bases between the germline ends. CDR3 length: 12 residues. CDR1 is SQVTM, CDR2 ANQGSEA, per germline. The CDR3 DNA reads TGCAGCGTTGTGGCCAGCGGAGAAAAACTGTTTTTT. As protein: CSVVASGEKLFF.

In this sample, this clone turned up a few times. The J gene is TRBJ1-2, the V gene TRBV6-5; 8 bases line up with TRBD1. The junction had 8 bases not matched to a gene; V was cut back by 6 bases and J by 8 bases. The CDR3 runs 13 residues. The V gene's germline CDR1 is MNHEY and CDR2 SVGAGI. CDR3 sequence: CASRGQGARGYTF. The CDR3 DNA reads TGTGCCAGCAGAGGGCAGGGGGCGCGCGGCTACACCTTC.

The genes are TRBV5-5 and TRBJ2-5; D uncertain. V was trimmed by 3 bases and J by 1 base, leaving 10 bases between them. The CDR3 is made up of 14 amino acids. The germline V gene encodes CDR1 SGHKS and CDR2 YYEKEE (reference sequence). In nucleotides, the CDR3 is TGTGCCAGCAGCTCTCTACTGTCCCAAGAGACCCAGTACTTC. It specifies CASSSLLSQETQYF.